The 18 T cell receptor beta chains presented below share a single source sample, sequenced in a study of CD8+CD57+ T cells in acquired aplastic anemia. Template material for TCR beta VDJ and CDR3 profiling consisted of genomic DNA. TCRdb itself ran the reads through MiXCR, one entry per CDR3 protein. The table has about 100,000 distinct CDR3 sequences, approximately 48% seen once; the top ten hold 25% to 35%. Material: sorted CD4+, CD8+, or CD8+CD57+ T cells (not recorded which) from PBMCs. The receptors shown here come from a human donor in good health, serving as a control.

The DNA for the CDR3 is TGTGCCAGCAGCTTAGGGGCCGTTTCACCCCTCCACTTT. It codes for CASSLGAVSPLHF. V gene TRBV7-3 combines with J gene TRBJ1-6, with D possibly matching TRBD1 (5 bases). V lost 2 bases, J lost 9 bases, and 8 bases lay in between. The germline V gene encodes CDR1 SGHTA and CDR2 FQGTGA. The CDR3 is 13 amino acids.

This clonotype was counted many times. The chain is built from TRBV13 and TRBJ2-7; D unclear. Per germline, CDR1 PRHDT and CDR2 FYEKMQ (reference sequence). V lost 0 bases and J 2 bases, leaving 8 bases between the germline ends. CDR3 length equals 14 residues. The CDR3 loop is CASSLGQATYEQYF. For the CDR3, the DNA is TGTGCCAGCAGCTTAGGCCAGGCAACCTACGAGCAGTACTTC.

This clonotype has only a few counts. V gene TRBV7-7 combines with J gene TRBJ1-6; D is undetermined. Germline CDR1 reads SSHAT; CDR2 reads FNYEAQ (reference sequence). The V gene lost 1 base and the J gene lost 10 bases, with 8 bases spanning the gap. The CDR3 length is 13 residues. This CDR3 is CASSLGGDSPLHF. For the CDR3, the DNA is TGTGCCAGCAGCTTAGGTGGAGACTCACCCCTCCACTTT.

This clonotype was counted at least ten times. V is TRBV2 and J is TRBJ2-7; 8 positions agree with TRBD2. Germline V gene lookup returns CDR1 SNHLY and CDR2 FYNNEI. Unmatched junction bases numbered 12, after V lost 4 bases and J lost 7 bases. CDR3 length: 15 amino acids. The CDR3 sequence: CASSGTGTSSWEQYF. In DNA, the CDR3 is TGTGCCAGCAGTGGAACCGGGACTAGTTCTTGGGAGCAGTACTTC.

The J gene is TRBJ2-1, the V gene TRBV20-1; 8 bases are shared with TRBD2. In germline, CDR1 is DFQATT, CDR2 SNEGSKA (reference sequence). The CDR3 is 14 residues long. The V gene end was trimmed by 3 bases and the J gene end by 5 bases; junction bases not matched to a gene: 6. In DNA, the CDR3 is TGCAGTGCTAGCATCGGGAGGGCCCACAATGAGCAGTTCTTC. As protein: CSASIGRAHNEQFF.

This clonotype was picked up many times. The CDR3 protein is CASSPLNRGHTEAFF. In nucleotides, the CDR3 is TGTGCCAGCAGTCCCTTAAACAGGGGACACACTGAAGCTTTCTTT. The chain uses TRBV27 and TRBJ1-1; 7 bases are a match to TRBD1. Losses at the gene ends were 5 bases for V and 3 bases for J; bases not matched to a gene: 9. CDR3 length equals 15 residues. Germline lookup yields CDR1 MNHEY and CDR2 SMNVEV (reference sequence).

The chain links TRBV2 to TRBJ1-3; D gene ambiguous. The germline V and J ends were trimmed by 1 base and 2 bases, with 3 bases remaining between them. The germline V gene encodes CDR1 SNHLY and CDR2 FYNNEI. CDR3 length: 13 residues. CDR3 loop: CASSEGAGNTIYF. CDR3 DNA sequence: TGTGCCAGCAGTGAAGGGGCTGGAAACACCATATATTTT.

The V gene is TRBV10-3, the J gene TRBJ1-2, with a possible D match to TRBD1 (6 bases). Germline-derived CDR1 and CDR2 are ENHRY and SYGVKD. Deletions cut 6 bases from V and 0 bases from J, with 11 bases between. CDR3 size: 14 residues. The CDR3 bases are TGTGCCATCAGCGCGGGGGCGCCTAACTATGGCTACACCTTC. Residues: CAISAGAPNYGYTF.

This clonotype was detected only a few times. This chain uses TRBV25-1 with TRBJ1-3; no reliable D call. The ends were cut back, 4 bases at V and 12 bases at J, with 13 bases in the middle. Germline assignment: CDR1 MGHDK and CDR2 SYGVNS. CDR3 length equals 12 residues. The CDR3: CASSASKRLIYF. CDR3 in DNA: TGTGCCAGCAGTGCCTCTAAACGGCTCATATATTTT.

This clonotype was found a few times. A read error is possible here, since a much larger clone lies one base away. J is TRBJ1-1 and V is TRBV5-4; D not certain. CDR1 and CDR2 (germline): SGHNT, YYREEE (reference sequence). V was clipped by 4 bases and J by 11 bases, with 15 bases between them. The CDR3 extends over 12 amino acids. The CDR3 DNA reads as TGTGCCAGCAGCGCAGCAGGAGTTAGGGCTTTCTTT. It yields the protein CASSAAGVRAFF.

The genes are TRBV10-3 and TRBJ2-7, with 7 bases identical to TRBD2. This CDR3 region has 14 residues. Germline V gene data show CDR1 as ENHRY and CDR2 as SYGVKD. Losses at the gene ends were 4 bases for V and 0 bases for J; bases not matched to a gene: 3. CDR3 residues: CAISGSGRSYEQYF. Here the CDR3 DNA reads TGTGCCATCAGTGGTAGCGGGCGCTCCTACGAGCAGTACTTC.

The CDR3 DNA follows: TGTGCCAGCAGTTACTCGGGGGCGGCGACAGATACGCAGTATTTT. Its translation is CASSYSGAATDTQYF. The rearrangement links TRBV6-2 or TRBV6-3 to TRBJ2-3; TRBD1 might be the D (6 bases). Germline V gene sequence: CDR1 MNHEY, CDR2 SVGEGT. Trimming stripped 0 bases from V and 3 bases from J, with 10 bases between. This CDR3 is 15 amino acids long.

The chain carries TRBV2 and TRBJ1-1, with a possible D match to TRBD1 (6 bases). Trimming took 6 bases from V and 2 from J, leaving 16 bases between them. The CDR3 length is 15 residues. CDR1 and CDR2 from the germline V gene are SNHLY and FYNNEI. CDR3 in DNA: TGTGCCAGCAGCGTTATACAGGGTCGTAACACTGAAGCTTTCTTT. This encodes CASSVIQGRNTEAFF.

This clonotype was observed many times. The V call is TRBV7-8, the J call TRBJ2-3; 11 nucleotides align to TRBD2. With V trimmed by 4 bases and J by 3 bases, 3 bases remained unmatched. CDR1 is SGHVS, CDR2 FQNEAQ, per germline. The CDR3 length is 15 residues. CDR3 amino acids: CASSYSGRATDTQYF. The DNA of the CDR3 is TGTGCCAGCAGCTATAGCGGGAGGGCGACAGATACGCAGTATTTT.

Ten or more counts support this clonotype. V usage is TRBV24-1 and J usage is TRBJ2-3, with 7 bases aligning to TRBD1. The junction had 7 bases not matched to a gene; V was cut back by 5 bases and J by 3 bases. This CDR3 region has 15 residues. The V gene's germline CDR1 is KGHDR and CDR2 SFDVKD. CDR3 sequence: CATSGVGQETDTQYF. The DNA for the CDR3 is TGTGCCACCAGTGGGGTTGGACAGGAGACAGATACGCAGTATTTT.

This sequence joins TRBV25-1 and TRBJ1-4, with unresolved D. The CDR3 runs to 17 residues. V was cut by 3 bases and J by 0 bases, with 14 bases left in between. CDR1 MGHDK and CDR2 SYGVNS come from the germline V gene. CDR3 in amino acids: CASSDFIWEATNEKLFF. In DNA, the CDR3 is TGTGCCAGCAGTGATTTCATATGGGAGGCAACTAATGAAAAACTGTTTTTT.

This clonotype appeared many times. For the CDR3, the DNA is TGTGCCAGCACGACAGGGGGCGCTTCTAATGAAAAACTGTTTTTT. Residues: CASTTGGASNEKLFF. This rearrangement joins TRBV7-9 to TRBJ1-4; 10 bases are a match to TRBD1. The CDR3 totals 15 residues. The V and J ends lost 7 bases and 3 bases, in that order; junction bases with no gene match: 5. Germline CDR1 SEHNR, CDR2 FQNEAQ (reference sequence).

This clonotype was observed many times. V gene TRBV5-4 combines with J gene TRBJ1-1; D gene unclear. Germline CDR1 is SGHNT and CDR2 is YYREEE (reference sequence). CDR3 length: 14 amino acids. Trimming took 7 bases from V and 5 from J, leaving 18 bases between them. DNA for the CDR3: TGTGCCAGCCAAGCTAACCCCGGGGTGACTGAAGCTTTCTTT. Protein sequence: CASQANPGVTEAFF.